This is a list of T cell receptor beta chains from one sample in a study of T cells in Graves' hyperthyroidism and ophthalmopathy. MiXCR, run by TCRdb on the multiplex PCR reads, gives a single entry per CDR3 protein. The table includes 350,000 to 400,000 distinct CDR3 sequences, roughly 20% detected once. Material: blood. These receptors originate from a man between 18 and 35 years old with Graves' ophthalmopathy. CDR3s include the opening cysteine and the closing phenylalanine or tryptophan. Each record gives: CDR3 DNA, CDR3 protein, D gene, J gene, clone size, V gene. A D gene is named only where the DNA matches it firmly. A row's size may be missing; if present it is once, few, many or a size class.

CDR3 DNA: TGTGCCAGCACCCTCGGACGGACCACTGAAGCTTTCTTT
CDR3 protein: CASTLGRTTEAFF
D gene: -
J gene: TRBJ1-1
clone size: many
V gene: TRBV6-1

CDR3 DNA: TGTGCCAGCAGTTACTCCGACAGCAGCACAGATACGCAGTATTTT
CDR3 protein: CASSYSDSSTDTQYF
D gene: -
J gene: TRBJ2-3
clone size: many
V gene: TRBV6-2/TRBV6-3

CDR3 DNA: TGTGCCAGCACCTCGACAGGAGGTGAGACCCAGTACTTC
CDR3 protein: CASTSTGGETQYF
D gene: -
J gene: TRBJ2-5
clone size: many
V gene: TRBV12-3/TRBV12-4

CDR3 DNA: TGTGCCAGCGGTCCCGGGAGCTCTGGAAACACCATATATTTT
CDR3 protein: CASGPGSSGNTIYF
D gene: -
J gene: TRBJ1-3
clone size: -
V gene: TRBV9

CDR3 DNA: TGCGCCAGCAGCGGAAAAGGGACTGGGGAGACCCAGTACTTC
CDR3 protein: CASSGKGTGETQYF
D gene: -
J gene: TRBJ2-5
clone size: many
V gene: TRBV5-1

CDR3 DNA: TGTGCCAGCAGCCCCGGGGGGCCGAGCACAGATACGCAGTATTTT
CDR3 protein: CASSPGGPSTDTQYF
D gene: -
J gene: TRBJ2-3
clone size: many
V gene: TRBV3-1

CDR3 DNA: -
CDR3 protein: CASSDIFGQETQYF
D gene: -
J gene: TRBJ2-5
clone size: many
V gene: TRBV6-1

CDR3 DNA: TGTGCCAGCAGCTTATGGGATTCACCCCTCCACTTT
CDR3 protein: CASSLWDSPLHF
D gene: -
J gene: TRBJ1-6
clone size: few
V gene: TRBV7-6

CDR3 DNA: TGTGCCAGCAGAACCGGGACAGGGGCCTACAATGAGCAGTTCTTC
CDR3 protein: CASRTGTGAYNEQFF
D gene: TRBD1
J gene: TRBJ2-1
clone size: -
V gene: TRBV7-6

CDR3 DNA: TGCAGTGCTGCACCTACAGGGGCGGAGACCCAGTACTTC
CDR3 protein: CSAAPTGAETQYF
D gene: TRBD1
J gene: TRBJ2-5
clone size: few
V gene: TRBV20-1

CDR3 DNA: TGTGCCAGCAGTTTATCCCGGGACTACACCTTC
CDR3 protein: CASSLSRDYTF
D gene: -
J gene: TRBJ1-2
clone size: few
V gene: TRBV28

CDR3 DNA: TGCGCCAGCAGCTTGGTGGGGGGGGAATCCTACAATGAGCAGTTCTTC
CDR3 protein: CASSLVGGESYNEQFF
D gene: TRBD2
J gene: TRBJ2-1
clone size: many
V gene: TRBV5-1